This TCR beta chain was observed in a study of blood T cell repertoires in COVID-19. Study summary: Collection of acute and convalescent COVID-19 samples took place in the United States, Italy and Spain. PBMCs, B-cell-depleted T cells, or T cells provided the cDNA or gDNA that made up the material.

The authors' processing: Counts of nucleated cells, estimated from reference gene primer amplification, were obtained. Using immunoSEQ multiplex PCR, the repertoire was profiled, and TCRdb retains in-frame clones only, with some absent. The V and J calls and clone size are taken from that table; D and trimming were inferred from the DNA. The profile covers 140,000 or so clones, with 65% to 85% appearing a single time and approximately 5% taken by the ten largest. V lost 5 bases and J lost 3; bases outside the gene matches: 9. Germline V gene lookup returns CDR1 LNHDA and CDR2 SQIVND (reference sequence). The CDR3 has 17 residues.

The specimen was peripheral blood. This TCR was sampled from a woman aged 50 to 60 with acute or convalescent COVID-19. The J gene is TRBJ2-7, the V gene TRBV19, with TRBD2 identical over 14 bases. CDR3 in DNA: TGTGCCAGTAGTGAGACTAGCGGGGGGGCCTCTGTCTACGAGCAGTACTTC. Its protein is CASSETSGGASVYEQYF.